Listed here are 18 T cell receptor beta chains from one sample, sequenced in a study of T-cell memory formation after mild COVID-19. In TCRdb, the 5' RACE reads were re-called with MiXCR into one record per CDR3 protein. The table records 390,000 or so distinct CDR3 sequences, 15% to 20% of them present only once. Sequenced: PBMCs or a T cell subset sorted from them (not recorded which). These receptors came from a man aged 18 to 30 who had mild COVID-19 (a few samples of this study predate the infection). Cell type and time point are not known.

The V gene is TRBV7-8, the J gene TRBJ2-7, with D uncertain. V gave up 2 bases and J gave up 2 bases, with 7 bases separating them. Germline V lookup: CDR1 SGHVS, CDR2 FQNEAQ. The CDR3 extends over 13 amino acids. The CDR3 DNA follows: TGTGCCAGCAGCTTATCTGCCACCTACGAGCAGTACGTC. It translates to CASSLSATYEQYV.

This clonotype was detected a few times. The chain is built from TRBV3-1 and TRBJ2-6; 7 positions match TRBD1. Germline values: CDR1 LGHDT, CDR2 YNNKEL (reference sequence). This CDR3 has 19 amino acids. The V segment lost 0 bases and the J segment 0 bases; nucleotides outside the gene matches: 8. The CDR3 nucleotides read TGTGCCAGCAGCCAAGATATCTGGGACAGAGACTCTGGGGCCAACGTCCTGACTTTC. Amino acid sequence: CASSQDIWDRDSGANVLTF.

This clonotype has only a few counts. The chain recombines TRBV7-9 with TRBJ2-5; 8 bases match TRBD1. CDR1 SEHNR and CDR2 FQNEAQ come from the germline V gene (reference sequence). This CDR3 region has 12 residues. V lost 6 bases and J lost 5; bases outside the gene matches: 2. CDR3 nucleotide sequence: TGTGCCAGCAGGCGACAGGGGGAGACCCAGTACTTC. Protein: CASRRQGETQYF.

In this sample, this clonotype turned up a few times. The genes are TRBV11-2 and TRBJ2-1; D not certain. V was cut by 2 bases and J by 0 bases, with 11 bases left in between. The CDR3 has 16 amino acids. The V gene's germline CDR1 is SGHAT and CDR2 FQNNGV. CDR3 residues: CASSLSRLSSYNEQFF. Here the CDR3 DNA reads TGTGCCAGCAGCTTAAGTCGTCTAAGCTCCTACAATGAGCAGTTCTTC.

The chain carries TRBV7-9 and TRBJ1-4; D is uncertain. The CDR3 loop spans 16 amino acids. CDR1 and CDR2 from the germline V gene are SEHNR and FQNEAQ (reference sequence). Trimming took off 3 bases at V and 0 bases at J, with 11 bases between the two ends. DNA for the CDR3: TGTGCCAGCAGCTTTAGTAGTGGTGCAACTAATGAAAAACTGTTTTTT. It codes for CASSFSSGATNEKLFF. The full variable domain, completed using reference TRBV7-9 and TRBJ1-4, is DTGVSQNPRHKITKRGQNVTFRCDPISEHNRLYWYRQTLGQGPEFLTYFQNEAQLEKSRLLSDRFSAERPKGSFSTLEIQRTEQGDSAMYLCASSFSSGATNEKLFFGSGTQLSVL.

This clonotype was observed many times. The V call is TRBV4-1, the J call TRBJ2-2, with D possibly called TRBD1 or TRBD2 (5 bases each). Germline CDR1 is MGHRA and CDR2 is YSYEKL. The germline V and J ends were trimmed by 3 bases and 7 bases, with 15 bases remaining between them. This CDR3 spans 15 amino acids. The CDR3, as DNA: TGCGCCAGCAGCCAGCCCGGGACCCGGAGCGGGGAGCTGTTTTTT. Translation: CASSQPGTRSGELFF.

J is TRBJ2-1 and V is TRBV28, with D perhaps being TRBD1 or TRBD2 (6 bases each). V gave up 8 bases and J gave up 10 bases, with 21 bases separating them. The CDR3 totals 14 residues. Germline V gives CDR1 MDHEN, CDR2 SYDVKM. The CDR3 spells CASQMGGNRAEQFF. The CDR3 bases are TGTGCCAGCCAGATGGGGGGCAACAGGGCGGAGCAGTTCTTC.

The CDR3 DNA reads TGTGCCAGCAGCTGGGAGGGGGCAGGGATCCTCATCAATGAGCAGTTCTTC. It yields the protein CASSWEGAGILINEQFF. The chain carries TRBV5-6 and TRBJ2-1, with D perhaps assigned TRBD1 or TRBD2 (7 bases each). The V end lost 3 bases, the J end lost 6 bases, and 22 bases lay between the germline ends. The V gene's germline CDR1 is SGHDT and CDR2 YYEEEE. The CDR3 is 17 residues long.

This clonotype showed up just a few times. CDR3 DNA: TGTGCCAGCAGCGAGACAGGTTCTGGGGCCAACGTCCTGACTTTC. This translates into CASSETGSGANVLTF. The chain carries TRBV7-3 and TRBJ2-6; tentatively, D is TRBD1 (6 bases). V lost 5 bases and J lost 1, with 9 bases in between. Germline-derived CDR1 and CDR2 are SGHTA and FQGTGA. The CDR3 loop spans 15 amino acids.

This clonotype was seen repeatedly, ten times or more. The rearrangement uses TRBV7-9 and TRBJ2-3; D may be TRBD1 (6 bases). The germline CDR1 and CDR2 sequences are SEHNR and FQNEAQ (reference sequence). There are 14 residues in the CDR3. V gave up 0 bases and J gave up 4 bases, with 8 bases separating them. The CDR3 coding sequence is TGTGCCAGCAGCTTAGCAGGGGGAGCAGATACGCAGTATTTT. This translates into CASSLAGGADTQYF.

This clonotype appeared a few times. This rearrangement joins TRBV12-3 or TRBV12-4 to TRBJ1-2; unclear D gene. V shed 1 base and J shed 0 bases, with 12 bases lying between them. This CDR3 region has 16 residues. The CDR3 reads CASSLVERVTNYGYTF. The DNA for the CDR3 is TGTGCCAGCAGTTTAGTCGAACGGGTTACTAACTATGGCTACACCTTC.

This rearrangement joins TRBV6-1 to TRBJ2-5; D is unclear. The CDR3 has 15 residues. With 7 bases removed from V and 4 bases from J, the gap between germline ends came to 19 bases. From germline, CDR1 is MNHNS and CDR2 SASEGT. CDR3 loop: CASTIRKGPAETQYF. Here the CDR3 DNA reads TGTGCCAGCACTATCCGTAAGGGCCCGGCAGAGACCCAGTACTTC.

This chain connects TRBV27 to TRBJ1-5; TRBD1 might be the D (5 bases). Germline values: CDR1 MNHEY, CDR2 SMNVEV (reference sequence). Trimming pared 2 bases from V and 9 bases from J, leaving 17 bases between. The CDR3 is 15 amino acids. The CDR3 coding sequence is TGTGCCAGCAGTTTAGGTGGGGGAGGCCTCTCGCCCCAGCATTTT. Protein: CASSLGGGGLSPQHF.

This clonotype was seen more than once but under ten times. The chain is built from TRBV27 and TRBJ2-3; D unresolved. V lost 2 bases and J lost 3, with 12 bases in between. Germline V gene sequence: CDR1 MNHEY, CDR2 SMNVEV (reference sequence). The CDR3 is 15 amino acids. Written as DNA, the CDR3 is TGTGCCAGCAGTTTACCGAGCCGTCTAACAGATACGCAGTATTTT. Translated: CASSLPSRLTDTQYF.

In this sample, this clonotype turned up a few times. The CDR3 nucleotides are TGTGCCAGCAGCTCTCCCGAGGGCACAGATACGCAGTATTTT. This encodes CASSSPEGTDTQYF. The chain couples TRBV7-8 to TRBJ2-3; D remains unclear. Germline V lookup: CDR1 SGHVS, CDR2 FQNEAQ. This CDR3 has 14 amino acids. Trimming shortened V by 4 bases and J by 1 base, and 9 bases separated the two germline ends.

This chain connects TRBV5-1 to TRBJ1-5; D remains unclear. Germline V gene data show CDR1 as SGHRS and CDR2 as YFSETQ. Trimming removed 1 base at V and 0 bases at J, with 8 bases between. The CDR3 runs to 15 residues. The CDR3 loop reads CASSLHPDSNQPQHF. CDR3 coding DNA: TGCGCCAGCAGCTTGCACCCAGATAGCAATCAGCCCCAGCATTTT.

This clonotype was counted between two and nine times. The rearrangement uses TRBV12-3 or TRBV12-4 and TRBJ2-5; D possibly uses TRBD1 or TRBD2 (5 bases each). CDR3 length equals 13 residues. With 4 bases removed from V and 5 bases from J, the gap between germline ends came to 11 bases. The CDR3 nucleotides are TGTGCCAGCAGTTCACAGGAGGACGAGACCCAGTACTTC. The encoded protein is CASSSQEDETQYF.

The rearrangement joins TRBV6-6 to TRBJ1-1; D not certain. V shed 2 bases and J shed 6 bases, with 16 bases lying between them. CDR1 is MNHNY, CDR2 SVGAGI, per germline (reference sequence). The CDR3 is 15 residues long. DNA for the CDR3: TGTGCCAGCAGTTACCCCGAATCTCTGGTCGCTGAAGCTTTCTTT. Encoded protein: CASSYPESLVAEAFF.